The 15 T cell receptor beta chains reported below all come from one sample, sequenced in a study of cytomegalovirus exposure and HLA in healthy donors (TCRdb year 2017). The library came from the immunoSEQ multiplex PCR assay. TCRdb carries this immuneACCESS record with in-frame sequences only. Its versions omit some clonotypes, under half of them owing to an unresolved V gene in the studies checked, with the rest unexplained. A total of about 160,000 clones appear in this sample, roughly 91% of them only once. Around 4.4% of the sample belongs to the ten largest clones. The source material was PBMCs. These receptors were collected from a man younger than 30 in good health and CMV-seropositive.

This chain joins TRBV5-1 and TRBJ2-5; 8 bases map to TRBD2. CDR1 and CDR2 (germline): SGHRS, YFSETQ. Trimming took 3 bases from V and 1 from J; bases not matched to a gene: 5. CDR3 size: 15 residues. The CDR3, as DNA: TGCGCCAGCAGCTCGGGACTAGTTATCCAAGAGACCCAGTACTTC. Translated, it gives CASSSGLVIQETQYF.

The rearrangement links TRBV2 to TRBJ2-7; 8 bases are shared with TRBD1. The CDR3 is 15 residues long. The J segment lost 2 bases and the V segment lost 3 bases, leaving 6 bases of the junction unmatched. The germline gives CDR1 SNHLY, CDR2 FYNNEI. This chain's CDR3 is CASSEDRAVTYEQYF. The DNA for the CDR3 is TGTGCCAGCAGTGAGGACAGGGCTGTTACCTACGAGCAGTACTTC.

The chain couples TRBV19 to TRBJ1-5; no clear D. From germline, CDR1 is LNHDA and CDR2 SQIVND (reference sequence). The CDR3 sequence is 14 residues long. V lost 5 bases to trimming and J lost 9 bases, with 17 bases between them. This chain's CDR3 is CASSPDGRGRPQHF. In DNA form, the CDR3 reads TGTGCCAGTAGTCCAGACGGGCGCGGGAGGCCCCAGCATTTT. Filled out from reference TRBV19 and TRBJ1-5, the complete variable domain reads DGGITQSPKYLFRKEGQNVTLSCEQNLNHDAMYWYRQDPGQGLRLIYYSQIVNDFQKGDIAEGYSVSREKKESFPLTVTSAQKNPTAFYLCASSPDGRGRPQHFGDGTRLSIL.

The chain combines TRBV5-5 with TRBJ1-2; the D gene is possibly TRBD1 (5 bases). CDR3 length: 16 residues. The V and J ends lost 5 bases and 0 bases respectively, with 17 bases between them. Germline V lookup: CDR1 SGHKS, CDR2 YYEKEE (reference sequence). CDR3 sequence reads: CASRLNTGATNYGYTF. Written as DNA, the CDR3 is TGTGCCAGCAGGCTGAACACAGGTGCGACTAACTATGGCTACACCTTC.

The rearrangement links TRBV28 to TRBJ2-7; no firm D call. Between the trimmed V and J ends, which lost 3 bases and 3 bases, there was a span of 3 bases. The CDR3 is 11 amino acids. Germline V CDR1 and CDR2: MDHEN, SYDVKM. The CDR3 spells CASSFLYEQYF. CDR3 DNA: TGTGCCAGCAGTTTTCTCTACGAGCAGTACTTC.

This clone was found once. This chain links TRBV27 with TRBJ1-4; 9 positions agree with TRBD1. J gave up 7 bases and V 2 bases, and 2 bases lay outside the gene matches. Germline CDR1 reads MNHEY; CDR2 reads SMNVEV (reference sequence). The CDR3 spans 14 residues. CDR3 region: CASSLTGGVEKLFF. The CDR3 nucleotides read TGTGCCAGCAGTTTAACAGGGGGCGTTGAAAAACTGTTTTTT.

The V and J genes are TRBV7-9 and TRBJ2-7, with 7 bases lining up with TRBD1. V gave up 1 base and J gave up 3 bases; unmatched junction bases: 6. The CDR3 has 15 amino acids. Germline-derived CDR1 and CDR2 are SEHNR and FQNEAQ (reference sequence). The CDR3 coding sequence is TGTGCCAGCAGCTTAGGTCGGGACAGCCACTACGAGCAGTACTTC. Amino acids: CASSLGRDSHYEQYF. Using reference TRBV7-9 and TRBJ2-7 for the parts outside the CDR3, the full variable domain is DTGVSQNPRHKITKRGQNVTFRCDPISEHNRLYWYRQTLGQGPEFLTYFQNEAQLEKSRLLSDRFSAERPKGSFSTLEIQRTEQGDSAMYLCASSLGRDSHYEQYFGPGTRLTVT.

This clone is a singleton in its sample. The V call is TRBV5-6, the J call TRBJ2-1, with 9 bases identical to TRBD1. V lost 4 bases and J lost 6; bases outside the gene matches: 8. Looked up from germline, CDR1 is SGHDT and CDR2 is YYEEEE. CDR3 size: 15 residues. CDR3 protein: CASSLGQGLFNEQFF. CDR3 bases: TGTGCCAGCAGCCTAGGACAGGGGTTGTTCAATGAGCAGTTCTTC.

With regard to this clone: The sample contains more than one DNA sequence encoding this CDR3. The CDR3 nucleotides read TGTGCCAGCAGCTTGGACAGGGGGAACACCATATATTTT. It is translated as CASSLDRGNTIYF. The chain carries TRBV7-6 and TRBJ1-3; TRBD1 agrees at 10 bases. The CDR3 has 13 amino acids. The junction had 0 bases not matched to a gene; V was cut back by 3 bases and J by 7 bases. Germline CDR1 and CDR2: SGHVS and FNYEAQ.

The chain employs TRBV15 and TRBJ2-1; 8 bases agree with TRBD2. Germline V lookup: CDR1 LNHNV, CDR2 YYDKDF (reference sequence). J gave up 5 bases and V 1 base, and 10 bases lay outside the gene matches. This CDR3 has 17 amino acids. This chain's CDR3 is CATSRGWRELADNEQFF. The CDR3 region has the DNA TGTGCCACCAGCAGAGGATGGAGGGAACTAGCGGACAATGAGCAGTTCTTC.

In nucleotides, the CDR3 is TGCAGCGTAGGTCCCGGGATCCATTCCCCCGGGGAGCTGTTTTTT. Its protein product is CSVGPGIHSPGELFF. The chain combines TRBV29-1 with TRBJ2-2, with a weak D call TRBD2 (5 bases). The CDR3 is made up of 15 amino acids. Trimming cost V 6 bases and J 6 bases, with 20 bases left between them. Germline V CDR1 and CDR2: SQVTM, ANQGSEA.

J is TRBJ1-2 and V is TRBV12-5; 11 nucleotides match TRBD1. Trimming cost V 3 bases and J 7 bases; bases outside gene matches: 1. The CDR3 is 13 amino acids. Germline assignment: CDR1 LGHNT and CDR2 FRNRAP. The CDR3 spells CASGFGTGGGYTF. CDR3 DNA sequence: TGTGCTAGTGGTTTCGGGACAGGGGGTGGCTACACCTTC. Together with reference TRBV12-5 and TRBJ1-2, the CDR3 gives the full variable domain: DARVTQTPRHKVTEMGQEVTMRCQPILGHNTVFWYRQTMMQGLELLAYFRNRAPLDDSGMPKDRFSAEMPDATLATLKIQPSEPRDSAVYFCASGFGTGGGYTFGSGTRLTVV.

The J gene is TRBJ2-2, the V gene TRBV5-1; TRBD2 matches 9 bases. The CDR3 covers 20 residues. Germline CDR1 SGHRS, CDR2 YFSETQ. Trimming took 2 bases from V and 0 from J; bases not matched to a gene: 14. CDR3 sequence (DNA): TGCGCCAGCAGCTTTAGGGGGCCGGCTAGCGGGACCGCGAACACCGGGGAGCTGTTTTTT. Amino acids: CASSFRGPASGTANTGELFF. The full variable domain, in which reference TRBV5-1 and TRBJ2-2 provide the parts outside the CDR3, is KAGVTQTPRYLIKTRGQQVTLSCSPISGHRSVSWYQQTPGQGLQFLFEYFSETQRNKGNFPGRFSGRQFSNSRSEMNVSTLELGDSALYLCASSFRGPASGTANTGELFFGEGSRLTVL.

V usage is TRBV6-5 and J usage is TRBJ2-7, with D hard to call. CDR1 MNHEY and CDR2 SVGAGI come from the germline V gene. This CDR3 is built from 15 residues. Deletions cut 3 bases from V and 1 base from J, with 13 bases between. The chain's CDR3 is CASSYRTPPSYEQYF. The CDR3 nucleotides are TGTGCCAGCAGTTATCGAACACCCCCTTCCTACGAGCAGTACTTC.

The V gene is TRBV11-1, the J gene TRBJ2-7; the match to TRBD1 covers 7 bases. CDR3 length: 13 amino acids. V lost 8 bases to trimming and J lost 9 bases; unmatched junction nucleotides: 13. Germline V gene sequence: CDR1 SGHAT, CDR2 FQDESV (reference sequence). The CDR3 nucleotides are TGTGCCAGCCGATCAACAGGGGCGGTAGTGCAGTACTTC. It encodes CASRSTGAVVQYF.